The 8 T cell receptor beta chains below were found in one sample sequenced in a study of T cell changes during pregnancy in multiple sclerosis. Clones were sequenced by immunoSEQ multiplex PCR, and TCRdb holds only the in-frame ones, with some missing. The repertoire holds about 92,000 clones, with roughly 90% as singletons. The sample consisted of peripheral blood, taken in the first trimester of pregnancy. Receptors were obtained from a female donor with multiple sclerosis, enrolled in a pregnancy study.

The chain links TRBV29-1 to TRBJ2-7; D unresolved. V shed 0 bases and J shed 3 bases, with 9 bases lying between them. There are 13 residues in the CDR3. Per the germline V gene, CDR1 is SQVTM and CDR2 is ANQGSEA. The CDR3 nucleotides are TGCAGCGTTGAAGATGGGCAGTACTACGAGCAGTACTTC. As protein: CSVEDGQYYEQYF.

The V and J genes are TRBV11-3 and TRBJ2-1; 8 nucleotides match TRBD1. The germline gives CDR1 SGHNT, CDR2 YENEEA. This CDR3 contains 16 residues. Trimming took 5 bases from V and 7 from J; bases not matched to a gene: 13. Here the CDR3 DNA reads TGTGCCAGCAGCAATTCGGACAGGGCTATGTGGAATGAGCAGTTCTTC. It is translated as CASSNSDRAMWNEQFF.

The chain links TRBV5-5 to TRBJ2-5, with D tentatively TRBD1 (5 bases). The CDR3 contains 13 residues. Germline V gene lookup returns CDR1 SGHKS and CDR2 YYEKEE (reference sequence). Trimming pared 4 bases from V and 4 bases from J, leaving 11 bases between. The CDR3 nucleotides read TGTGCCAGCAGCCAGACAGTAGGAGAGACCCAGTACTTC. Its translation: CASSQTVGETQYF.

This rearrangement joins TRBV28 to TRBJ2-3; TRBD2 might be the D (5 bases). Germline-derived CDR1 and CDR2 are MDHEN and SYDVKM. Trimming took 3 bases from V and 6 from J, leaving 19 bases between them. There are 16 residues in the CDR3. This CDR3 is CASSFPRTPSGDTQYF. The CDR3 nucleotides read TGTGCCAGCAGTTTCCCTCGGACTCCCTCGGGGGATACGCAGTATTTT.

The chain carries TRBV5-4 and TRBJ2-7; D may be TRBD2 (6 bases). The V end was cut by 4 bases, the J end by 3 bases, with 11 bases between. The CDR3 has 13 amino acids. In germline, CDR1 is SGHNT, CDR2 YYREEE (reference sequence). The CDR3 nucleotides are TGTGCCAGCAGCGGATCGGAGGGCTACGAGCAGTACTTC. It yields the protein CASSGSEGYEQYF.

The V call is TRBV30, the J call TRBJ1-2; 8 bases are a match to TRBD1. The CDR3 sequence is 17 residues long. V gave up 6 bases and J gave up 4 bases; unmatched junction bases: 19. The V gene's germline CDR1 is GTSNPN and CDR2 SVGIG (reference sequence). CDR3 DNA: TGTGCCTGCGAACAGGGGGTCGCGGTTCGGGTGCCCTATGGCTACACCTTC. Its protein product is CACEQGVAVRVPYGYTF.

V gene TRBV5-6 combines with J gene TRBJ2-1; D not certain. Trimming cost V 0 bases and J 12 bases, with 13 bases left between them. The CDR3 is 13 residues long. From germline, CDR1 is SGHDT and CDR2 YYEEEE. CDR3 nucleotide sequence: TGTGCCAGCAGCTTGGGCCCAAACCCGGGGCAGTTCTTC. This codes for CASSLGPNPGQFF.

V and J are TRBV29-1 and TRBJ1-2, with TRBD1 identical over 8 bases. This CDR3 has 13 residues. The V gene end was trimmed by 4 bases and the J gene end by 3 bases; junction bases not matched to a gene: 4. Per germline, CDR1 SQVTM and CDR2 ANQGSEA. The CDR3 loop reads CSVATGGHYGYTF. The CDR3 DNA reads TGCAGCGTTGCTACAGGGGGGCACTATGGCTACACCTTC.